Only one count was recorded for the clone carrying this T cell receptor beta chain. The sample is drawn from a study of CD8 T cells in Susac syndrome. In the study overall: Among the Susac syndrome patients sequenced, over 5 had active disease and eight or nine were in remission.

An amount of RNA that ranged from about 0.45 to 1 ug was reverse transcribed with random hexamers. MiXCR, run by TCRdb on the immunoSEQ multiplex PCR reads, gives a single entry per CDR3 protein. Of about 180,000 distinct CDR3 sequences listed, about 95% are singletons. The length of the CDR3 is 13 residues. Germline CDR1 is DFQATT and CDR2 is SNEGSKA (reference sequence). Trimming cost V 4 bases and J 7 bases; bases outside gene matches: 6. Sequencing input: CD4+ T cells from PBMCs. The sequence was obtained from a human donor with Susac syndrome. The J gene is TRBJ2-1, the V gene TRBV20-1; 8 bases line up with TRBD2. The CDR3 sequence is CSAKRGTLNEQFF. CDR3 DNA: TGCAGTGCTAAGCGGGGGACCCTTAATGAGCAGTTCTTC.